The 29 T cell receptor beta chains listed next were all sequenced from one sample in a study of T cells in Graves' hyperthyroidism and ophthalmopathy. The source material, RNA transcripts, was used to amplify TCR beta CDR3 regions. RT-PCR in the first round (using the HTBI primer set) targeted the TCR CDR3. One entry per CDR3 protein results from TCRdb running MiXCR on the multiplex PCR reads. The table lists about 410,000 distinct CDR3 sequences, roughly 15% of them singletons, with about 20% in the top ten. Sequenced sample: blood. The source of these receptors is a woman younger than 45 with Graves' ophthalmopathy.

This clonotype was seen many times. This chain connects TRBV28 to TRBJ1-1; 8 bases fit TRBD1. Per germline, CDR1 MDHEN and CDR2 SYDVKM. With V trimmed by 4 bases and J by 0 bases, 13 bases remained unmatched. This CDR3 comprises 18 residues. CDR3 protein: CASSSLDRGRDMNTEAFF. CDR3 sequence (DNA): TGTGCCAGCAGTTCACTTGACAGGGGCCGTGACATGAACACTGAAGCTTTCTTT.

This clonotype was seen at least ten times. The CDR3 reads CASSFGLAGIGAQYF. The CDR3 DNA reads TGTGCCAGCAGCTTCGGACTAGCGGGGATCGGGGCCCAGTACTTC. V is TRBV11-3 and J is TRBJ2-5; 12 nucleotides agree with TRBD2. Germline CDR1 SGHNT, CDR2 YENEEA. This CDR3 region has 15 residues. The ends lost 3 bases at V and 9 bases at J; junction bases unmatched: 8.

This clonotype was observed at least ten times. J is TRBJ2-5 and V is TRBV7-8; weak D call: TRBD2 (5 bases). Trimming pared 1 base from V and 3 bases from J, leaving 12 bases between. The CDR3 is 15 amino acids. Germline lookup yields CDR1 SGHVS and CDR2 FQNEAQ. CDR3: CASSLEAAREETQYF. The CDR3 DNA follows: TGTGCCAGCAGCTTAGAAGCGGCTAGAGAAGAGACCCAGTACTTC.

This clonotype was recorded a few times. V and J are TRBV28 and TRBJ1-1; TRBD1 matches at 12 bases. Germline V gene sequence: CDR1 MDHEN, CDR2 SYDVKM. The CDR3 has 15 amino acids. J lost 11 bases, V lost 3 bases, and 10 bases had no gene match. The CDR3 loop is CASSFPGTGGVLAFF. For the CDR3, the DNA is TGTGCCAGCAGTTTCCCAGGGACAGGGGGCGTCTTGGCTTTCTTT.

This clonotype appeared many times. This chain joins TRBV5-1 and TRBJ1-4; D may be TRBD1 (5 bases). The CDR3 is 14 amino acids. Germline CDR1 and CDR2: SGHRS and YFSETQ. The ends were cut back, 4 bases at V and 4 bases at J, with 11 bases in the middle. The CDR3 DNA follows: TGCGCCAGCAGCCCGGGACGGCTTAATGAAAAACTGTTTTTT. This codes for CASSPGRLNEKLFF. Full variable domain (remainder filled in from reference TRBV5-1 and TRBJ1-4): KAGVTQTPRYLIKTRGQQVTLSCSPISGHRSVSWYQQTPGQGLQFLFEYFSETQRNKGNFPGRFSGRQFSNSRSEMNVSTLELGDSALYLCASSPGRLNEKLFFGSGTQLSVL.

In this sample, this clonotype turned up once. This chain uses TRBV5-1 with TRBJ1-6; maybe TRBD1 (5 bases). V was trimmed by 2 bases and J by 7 bases, leaving 16 bases between them. Germline lookup yields CDR1 SGHRS and CDR2 YFSETQ. This CDR3 region has 16 residues. CDR3 sequence (DNA): TGCGCCAGCAGCTTTGGGACTCCCAATGGGAATTCACCCCTCCACTTT. This codes for CASSFGTPNGNSPLHF.

The chain has TRBV19 and TRBJ2-7; D not resolved. V shed 5 bases and J shed 3 bases, with 17 bases lying between them. This CDR3 contains 15 residues. CDR1 LNHDA and CDR2 SQIVND come from the germline V gene (reference sequence). The DNA for the CDR3 is TGTGCCAGTAGTCGGAGAGATGATCCGGACTACGAGCAGTACTTC. Amino acids: CASSRRDDPDYEQYF.

This clonotype was found a few times. This sequence joins TRBV7-3 and TRBJ2-2, with 7 bases fitting TRBD2. V lost 1 base and J lost 0; bases outside the gene matches: 5. The CDR3 extends over 17 amino acids. Germline loops: CDR1 SGHTA, CDR2 FQGTGA. CDR3 in amino acids: CASSLRSGDSNTGELFF. The CDR3 DNA reads TGTGCCAGCAGCTTAAGAAGCGGGGATTCGAACACCGGGGAGCTGTTTTTT.

Ten or more counts support this clonotype. The V call is TRBV28, the J call TRBJ2-7; D unclear. V shed 9 bases and J shed 2 bases, with 17 bases lying between them. The CDR3 is 14 residues long. Germline CDR1 MDHEN, CDR2 SYDVKM. The CDR3 sequence: CASIGSPMAYEQYF. The CDR3 DNA reads TGTGCCAGTATTGGAAGCCCTATGGCCTACGAGCAGTACTTC.

This clonotype was found many times. The V and J genes are TRBV5-6 and TRBJ2-7, with 11 bases fitting TRBD2. This CDR3 has 16 residues. V lost 2 bases, J lost 3 bases, and 7 bases stayed unmatched. Germline V CDR1 and CDR2: SGHDT, YYEEEE. The CDR3 bases are TGTGCCAGCAGCTTTGAACCTAGCGGGGGGAACTACGAGCAGTACTTC. As protein: CASSFEPSGGNYEQYF.

This clonotype showed up many times. The chain links TRBV7-2 to TRBJ2-3; D remains ambiguous. The V gene lost 3 bases and the J gene lost 3 bases, with 7 bases spanning the gap. CDR1 SGHTA and CDR2 FQGNSA come from the germline V gene. This CDR3 is built from 13 residues. The CDR3 spells CASSFFGTDTQYF. In nucleotides, the CDR3 is TGTGCCAGCAGCTTTTTCGGAACAGATACGCAGTATTTT.

The rearrangement joins TRBV29-1 to TRBJ1-1; 7 bases align to TRBD1. Germline CDR1 SQVTM, CDR2 ANQGSEA. J lost 3 bases, V lost 6 bases, and 16 bases had no gene match. The length of the CDR3 is 16 residues. The CDR3 protein is CSVEGYRGAEDTEAFF. DNA for the CDR3: TGCAGCGTAGAGGGTTACAGGGGCGCGGAGGACACTGAAGCTTTCTTT.

The chain couples TRBV11-2 to TRBJ2-5, with 7 bases identical to TRBD2. CDR1 and CDR2 from the germline V gene are SGHAT and FQNNGV. V shed 1 base and J 1 base; nucleotides not matched to a gene: 6. This CDR3 region has 16 residues. The CDR3 DNA reads TGTGCCAGCAGCTTAGGATTTTCTAGCGGCCAAGAGACCCAGTACTTC. It specifies CASSLGFSSGQETQYF.

This clonotype came up many times. The chain joins TRBV30 to TRBJ2-5; D is undetermined. V lost 0 bases and J 2 bases, leaving 4 bases between the germline ends. CDR3 length equals 12 residues. CDR1 and CDR2 (germline): GTSNPN, SVGIG (reference sequence). The CDR3 protein is CAWSVQQETQYF. CDR3 bases: TGTGCCTGGAGTGTTCAACAAGAGACCCAGTACTTC.

The chain joins TRBV19 to TRBJ2-7; maybe TRBD2 (5 bases). CDR1 LNHDA and CDR2 SQIVND come from the germline V gene (reference sequence). V dropped 1 base and J dropped 6 bases, with 10 bases sitting between them. The CDR3 runs 13 residues. The DNA of the CDR3 is TGTGCCAGTAGTATAGCCCTAGCAGGCGAGCAGTACTTC. Amino acid sequence: CASSIALAGEQYF.

This clonotype was seen repeatedly, ten times or more. The chain has TRBV3-1 and TRBJ2-3, with TRBD2 as a possible D gene (5 bases). This CDR3 spans 16 amino acids. Trimming removed 1 base at V and 2 bases at J, with 13 bases between. From germline, CDR1 is LGHDT and CDR2 YNNKEL (reference sequence). CDR3 protein: CASSQGVSGLTDTQYF. The CDR3 region has the DNA TGTGCCAGCAGCCAAGGGGTAAGCGGCCTCACAGATACGCAGTATTTT.

This clonotype has at least ten counts. This rearrangement joins TRBV7-2 to TRBJ2-1; TRBD1 matches 9 bases. The CDR3 contains 14 residues. Losses at the gene ends were 5 bases for V and 8 bases for J; bases not matched to a gene: 7. Germline V lookup: CDR1 SGHTA, CDR2 FQGNSA. CDR3: CASSITGGGDEQFF. CDR3 nucleotide sequence: TGTGCCAGCAGCATTACAGGGGGCGGAGATGAGCAGTTCTTC.

The chain links TRBV27 to TRBJ1-2; perhaps TRBD1 as D (6 bases). Trimming pared 3 bases from V and 6 bases from J, leaving 20 bases between. The CDR3 has 16 residues. Germline loops: CDR1 MNHEY, CDR2 SMNVEV (reference sequence). For the CDR3, the DNA is TGTGCCAGCAGTTTCGTGGGGGGCGGGGGTTGGGATGGCTACACCTTC. Its translation: CASSFVGGGGWDGYTF.

This rearrangement joins TRBV7-9 to TRBJ2-7; TRBD2 matches 7 bases. The CDR3 covers 15 residues. CDR1 and CDR2 (germline): SEHNR, FQNEAQ (reference sequence). The V segment lost 4 bases and the J segment 0 bases; nucleotides outside the gene matches: 6. The CDR3 sequence is CASSSATGGSYEQYF. Written as DNA, the CDR3 is TGTGCCAGCAGCTCCGCCACGGGGGGCTCCTACGAGCAGTACTTC. Full variable domain (missing parts from reference TRBV7-9 and TRBJ2-7): DTGVSQNPRHKITKRGQNVTFRCDPISEHNRLYWYRQTLGQGPEFLTYFQNEAQLEKSRLLSDRFSAERPKGSFSTLEIQRTEQGDSAMYLCASSSATGGSYEQYFGPGTRLTVT.

This clonotype appeared many times. The chain recombines TRBV5-5 with TRBJ2-7; possibly TRBD1 for D (7 bases). Trimming removed 1 base at V and 1 base at J, with 12 bases between. The germline CDR1 and CDR2 sequences are SGHKS and YYEKEE (reference sequence). The CDR3 contains 15 residues. The CDR3 DNA reads TGTGCCAGCAGCTTGCGACAGGGAGGTTCCTACGAGCAGTACTTC. This gives the protein CASSLRQGGSYEQYF. Based on the CDR3 plus reference TRBV5-5 and TRBJ2-7, the full variable domain is DAGVTQSPTHLIKTRGQQVTLRCSPISGHKSVSWYQQVLGQGPQFIFQYYEKEERGRGNFPDRFSARQFPNYSSELNVNALLLGDSALYLCASSLRQGGSYEQYFGPGTRLTVT.

This clonotype has at least ten counts. The chain recombines TRBV20-1 with TRBJ2-3, with TRBD1 matching over 7 bases. This CDR3 is built from 16 residues. V lost 1 base, J lost 4 bases, and 11 bases stayed unmatched. Germline CDR1 is DFQATT and CDR2 is SNEGSKA (reference sequence). The CDR3 DNA reads TGCAGTGCTAGAGGGGAACAGGGGTGGGCCGCAGATACGCAGTATTTT. Translated, it gives CSARGEQGWAADTQYF.

This clonotype has ten or more counts. The J gene is TRBJ2-5, the V gene TRBV20-1; TRBD2 matches at 8 bases. Germline CDR1 reads DFQATT; CDR2 reads SNEGSKA (reference sequence). J was trimmed by 9 bases and V by 6 bases; bases with no gene match: 12. This CDR3 is built from 13 residues. The CDR3 DNA sequence: TGCAGTGCGCGGCTGGCTCTCGGGGGGGCCCAGTACTTC. Its protein product is CSARLALGGAQYF.

The genes are TRBV9 and TRBJ2-1; tentatively, D is TRBD2 (5 bases). The ends were cut back, 3 bases at V and 7 bases at J, with 17 bases in the middle. Per the germline V gene, CDR1 is SGDLS and CDR2 is YYNGEE. The CDR3 is 15 amino acids. The CDR3 spells CASSAHSGEGNEQFF. The DNA of the CDR3 is TGTGCCAGCAGCGCGCACTCGGGTGAGGGAAATGAGCAGTTCTTC.

This clonotype was detected many times. This chain links TRBV14 with TRBJ2-1, with D possibly matching TRBD2 (6 bases). Germline V gene data show CDR1 as SGHDN and CDR2 as FVKESK. V was clipped by 2 bases and J by 0 bases, with 17 bases between them. CDR3 length: 18 residues. DNA of the CDR3: TGTGCCAGCAGCCAAACCCTCGCGGGACTCAGCTCCTACAATGAGCAGTTCTTC. Translating gives CASSQTLAGLSSYNEQFF.

Ten or more counts support this clonotype. J is TRBJ2-3 and V is TRBV5-8; 12 positions match TRBD2. After removal of 4 bases from V and 2 bases from J, the junction contained 5 bases not matched to a gene. Germline V gene lookup returns CDR1 SGHTS and CDR2 YDEGEE. This CDR3 contains 16 residues. CDR3 loop: CASSRLAGALTDTQYF. The CDR3, as DNA: TGTGCCAGCAGCCGACTAGCGGGGGCGCTCACAGATACGCAGTATTTT.

This clonotype has a count of ten or more. The chain combines TRBV2 with TRBJ1-6; no reliable D call. V dropped 1 base and J dropped 8 bases, with 12 bases sitting between them. The CDR3 is made up of 15 amino acids. The V gene's germline CDR1 is SNHLY and CDR2 FYNNEI. The CDR3 DNA reads TGTGCCAGCAGTGAAGACAGTCAATCCCATTCACCCCTCCACTTT. Residues: CASSEDSQSHSPLHF.

The sample holds many counts of this clonotype. The V gene is TRBV5-1, the J gene TRBJ1-1; D possibly corresponds to TRBD1 (5 bases). V lost 2 bases, J lost 4 bases, and 15 bases lay in between. The CDR3 is 15 residues long. Germline V CDR1 and CDR2: SGHRS, YFSETQ. The CDR3 DNA reads TGCGCCAGCAGCTTCTCGCAGGGAGGGCCCACTGAAGCTTTCTTT. It is translated as CASSFSQGGPTEAFF.

This clonotype has just a few counts. This chain joins TRBV6-1 and TRBJ1-1; the D gene is possibly TRBD1 (5 bases). Germline CDR1 reads MNHNS; CDR2 reads SASEGT. V was clipped by 2 bases and J by 0 bases, with 13 bases between them. The CDR3 sequence is 16 residues long. Here the CDR3 reads CASSEPGRGMNTEAFF. CDR3 in DNA: TGTGCCAGCAGTGAACCGGGGCGGGGCATGAACACTGAAGCTTTCTTT.

In its sample, this clonotype was seen a few times. The gene calls are TRBV10-3 and TRBJ1-4; 11 nucleotides match TRBD1. The J segment lost 2 bases and the V segment lost 2 bases, leaving 4 bases of the junction unmatched. This CDR3 is 17 amino acids long. CDR1 is ENHRY, CDR2 SYGVKD, per germline. Written as DNA, the CDR3 is TGTGCCATCAGTGAGCGGGACAGGGGGTTGACTAATGAAAAACTGTTTTTT. It codes for CAISERDRGLTNEKLFF.